The T cell receptor (beta chain) under discussion was sequenced for a study of T cells in Graves' hyperthyroidism and ophthalmopathy. Study outcomes and limitations: Expanded thyroid clonotypes (above 0.001) were mostly also found in blood.

Authors of the study amplified TCR beta CDR3 regions from RNA transcripts. HTBI primers were the set used in a first-round RT-PCR of the TCR CDR3. TCRdb recomputed calls from the multiplex PCR reads with MiXCR, one row per CDR3 protein. The sample includes about 480,000 distinct CDR3 sequences, approximately 22% of them seen just once. Germline values: CDR1 SGHAT, CDR2 FQNNGV. V lost 5 bases and J lost 2; bases outside the gene matches: 7. CDR3 length: 15 amino acids. This clonotype came up many times. Antigen specificity is unknown. Diagnoses were established using clinical symptoms, serum thyroxine and TRAb, thyroid ultrasound and orbital computed tomography. Around 9.9 ml of fresh peripheral blood supplied the PBMCs.

Sequencing was carried out using blood. This rearrangement joins TRBV11-2 to TRBJ2-7, with 9 bases fitting TRBD1. This sequence originates from a woman between 65 and 79 years old with Graves' ophthalmopathy. The CDR3: CASSKDRGVTYEQYF. The CDR3 DNA reads as TGTGCCAGCAGCAAAGACAGGGGGGTTACCTACGAGCAGTACTTC.